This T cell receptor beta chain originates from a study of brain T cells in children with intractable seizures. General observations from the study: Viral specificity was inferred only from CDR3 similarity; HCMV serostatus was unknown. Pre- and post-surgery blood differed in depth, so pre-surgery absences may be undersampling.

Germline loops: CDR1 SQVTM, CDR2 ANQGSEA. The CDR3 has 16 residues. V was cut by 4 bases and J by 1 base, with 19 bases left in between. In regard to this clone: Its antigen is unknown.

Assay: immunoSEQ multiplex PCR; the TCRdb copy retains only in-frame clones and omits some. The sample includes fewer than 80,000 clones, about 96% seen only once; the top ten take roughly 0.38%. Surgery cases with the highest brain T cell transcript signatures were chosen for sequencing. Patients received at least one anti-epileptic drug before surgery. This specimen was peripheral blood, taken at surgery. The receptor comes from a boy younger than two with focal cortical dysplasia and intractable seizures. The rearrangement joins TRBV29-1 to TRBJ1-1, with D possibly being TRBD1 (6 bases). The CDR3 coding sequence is TGCAGCGTTGGGGGGGGACAAAGAGGGAGGAACACTGAAGCTTTCTTT. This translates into CSVGGGQRGRNTEAFF. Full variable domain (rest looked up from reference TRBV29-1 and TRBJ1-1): SAVISQKPSRDICQRGTSLTIQCQVDSQVTMMFWYRQQPGQSLTLIATANQGSEATYESGFVIDKFPISRPNLTFSTLTVSNMSPEDSSIYLCSVGGGQRGRNTEAFFGQGTRLTVV.